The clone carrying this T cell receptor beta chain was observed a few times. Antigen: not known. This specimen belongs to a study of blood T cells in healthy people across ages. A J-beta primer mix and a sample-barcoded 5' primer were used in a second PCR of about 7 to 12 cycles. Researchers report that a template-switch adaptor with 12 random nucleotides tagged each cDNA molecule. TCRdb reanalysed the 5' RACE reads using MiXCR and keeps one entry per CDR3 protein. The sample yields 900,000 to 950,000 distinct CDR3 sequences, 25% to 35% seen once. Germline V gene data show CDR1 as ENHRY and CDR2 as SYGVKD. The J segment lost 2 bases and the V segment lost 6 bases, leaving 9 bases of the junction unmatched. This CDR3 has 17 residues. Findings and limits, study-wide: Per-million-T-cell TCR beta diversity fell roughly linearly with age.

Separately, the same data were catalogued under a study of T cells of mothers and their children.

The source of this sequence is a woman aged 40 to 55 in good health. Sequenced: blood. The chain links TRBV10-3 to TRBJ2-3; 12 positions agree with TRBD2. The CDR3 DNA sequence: TGTGCCATCAGATCCCGTCTAGCGGGAGGGGACACAGATACGCAGTATTTT. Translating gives CAIRSRLAGGDTDTQYF.